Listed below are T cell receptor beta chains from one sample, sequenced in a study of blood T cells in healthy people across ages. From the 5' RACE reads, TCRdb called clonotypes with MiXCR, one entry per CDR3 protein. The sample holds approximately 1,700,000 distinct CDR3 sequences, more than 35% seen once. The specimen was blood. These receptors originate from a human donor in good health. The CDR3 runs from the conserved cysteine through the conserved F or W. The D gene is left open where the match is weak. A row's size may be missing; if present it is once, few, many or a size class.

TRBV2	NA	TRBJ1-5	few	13	TGTGCCAGCATGTGGTTCTGGGGTCAGCCCCAGCATTTT	CASMWFWGQPQHF
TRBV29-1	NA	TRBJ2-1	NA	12	TGCAGCGTTTCGGGCAGGAGGGAGACCCAGTTCTTC	CSVSGRRETQFF
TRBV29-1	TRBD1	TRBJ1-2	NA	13	TGCAGCGTTACCAAGGGGGCAACCTATGGCTACACCTTC	CSVTKGATYGYTF
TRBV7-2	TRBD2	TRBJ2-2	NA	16	TGTGCCAGCAGCTTACGGCTAGCGGTTAACACCGGGGAGCTGTTGTTT	CASSLRLAVNTGELLF
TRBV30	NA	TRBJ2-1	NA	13	TGTGCCTGCAGCGGATCCTCCTACAATGAGCAGTTCTTC	CACSGSSYNEQFF
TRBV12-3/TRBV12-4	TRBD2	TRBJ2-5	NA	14	TGTGCCAGCAGGGGAGGGGACCTCAGGGAGACCCAGTACTTC	CASRGGDLRETQYF
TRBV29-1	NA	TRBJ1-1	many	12	TGCAGCGTTGGCCCAGGGAACACTGAAGCTTTCTTT	CSVGPGNTEAFF
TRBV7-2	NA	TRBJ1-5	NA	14	TGTGCCAGCAGCTTAGGGTCCACCAATCAGCCCCAGCATTTT	CASSLGSTNQPQHF
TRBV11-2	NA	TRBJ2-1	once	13	TGTGCCAGCAGCCAGATCGGGGTGGGTGAGCAGTTCTTC	CASSQIGVGEQFF
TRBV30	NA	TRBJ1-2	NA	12	TGTGCCTGGACCGTCCCCCCCTATGGCTACACCTTC	CAWTVPPYGYTF
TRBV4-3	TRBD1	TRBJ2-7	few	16	TGCGCCAGCAGCCAAGGGCCACCGGACAGGGACCACGAGCAGTACTTC	CASSQGPPDRDHEQYF
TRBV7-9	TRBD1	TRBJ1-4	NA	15	TGTGCCAGCACCAACGCTCAGGGGGGAGCTGAAAAACTGTTTTTT	CASTNAQGGAEKLFF
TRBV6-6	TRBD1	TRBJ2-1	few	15	TGTGCCAGCAGTTACTCCGGGACAGGGACTAATGAGCAGTTCTTC	CASSYSGTGTNEQFF
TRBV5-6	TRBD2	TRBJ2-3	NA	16	TGTGCCAGCAGCTTGTTGCGGGGGGGCCGCACAGATACGCAGTATTTT	CASSLLRGGRTDTQYF
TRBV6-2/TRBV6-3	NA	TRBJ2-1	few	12	TGTGCCAGCAGATCGCAGGTCGATGAGCAGTTCTTC	CASRSQVDEQFF
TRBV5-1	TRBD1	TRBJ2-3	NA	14	TGCGCCAGCACGGACAGGGGGTATGCAGATACGCAGTATTTT	CASTDRGYADTQYF
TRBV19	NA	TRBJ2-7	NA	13	TGTGCCAGTAAGGATGTGGGAATAGACGAGCAGTACTTC	CASKDVGIDEQYF
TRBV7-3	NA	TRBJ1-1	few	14	TGTGCCAGCAGTTTAGTCCCCGACCTCACTGAAGCTTTCTTT	CASSLVPDLTEAFF
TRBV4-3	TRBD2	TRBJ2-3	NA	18	TGCGCCTGCAGCCAAGATTGGACTAGCGGGGGGGTTTTAGATACGCAGTATTTT	CACSQDWTSGGVLDTQYF
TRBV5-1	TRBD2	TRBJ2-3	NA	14	TGCGCCAGCAGGACTAGCGACTACACAGATACGCAGTATTTT	CASRTSDYTDTQYF
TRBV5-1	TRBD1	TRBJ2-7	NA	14	TGCGCCAGCAACTCGGGGACAGGAACCCACGAGCAGTACTTC	CASNSGTGTHEQYF
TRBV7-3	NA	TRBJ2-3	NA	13	TGTGCCAGCAGCTTAAGTTATCTGGATACGCAGTATTTT	CASSLSYLDTQYF
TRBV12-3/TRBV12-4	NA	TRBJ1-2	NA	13	TGTGCCAGCAGTTTAGGCAAAGCCGCTGGCTACACCTTC	CASSLGKAAGYTF
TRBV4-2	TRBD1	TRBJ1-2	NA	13	TGTGCCAGCAGCCAAGAGTCGGCGACAGGGTACACCTTC	CASSQESATGYTF
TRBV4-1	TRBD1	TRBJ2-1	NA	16	TGCGCCAGCAGCCAAGATGAAGGACAGGGCATGAATGAGCAGTTCTTC	CASSQDEGQGMNEQFF
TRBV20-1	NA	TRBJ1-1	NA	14	TGCAGTGCACAGGGAATGGAGTCGGACACTGAAGCTTTCTTT	CSAQGMESDTEAFF
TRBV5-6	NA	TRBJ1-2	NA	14	TGTGCCAGCAGCTTGTCACAAAGGGACTATGGCTACACCTTC	CASSLSQRDYGYTF
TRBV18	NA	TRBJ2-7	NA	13	TGTGCCAGCTCACCACAGGAGTCCTACGAGCAGTACTTC	CASSPQESYEQYF
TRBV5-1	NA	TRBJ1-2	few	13	TGCGCCAGCAGCTTGCAGGTTGACTATGGCTACACCTTC	CASSLQVDYGYTF
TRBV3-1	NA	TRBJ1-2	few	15	TGTGCCAGCAGCCAAGATGCGGGGCTGGGCTATGGCTACACCTTC	CASSQDAGLGYGYTF
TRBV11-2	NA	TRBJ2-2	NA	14	TGTGCCAGCAGTGCCCTCAGGGGATCCGGGGAGCTGTTTTTT	CASSALRGSGELFF
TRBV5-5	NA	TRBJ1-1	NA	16	TGTGCCAGCAGCTTTGTTCGGGGGGTGTCTGGCACTGAAGCTTTCTTT	CASSFVRGVSGTEAFF
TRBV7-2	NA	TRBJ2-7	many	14	TGTGCCAGCAGCTTAAGGACCGGGAACTACGAGCAGTACTTC	CASSLRTGNYEQYF
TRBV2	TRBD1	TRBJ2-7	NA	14	TGTGCCAGCAGTGAAAGACAGGGTCTCTTCGAGCAGTACTTC	CASSERQGLFEQYF
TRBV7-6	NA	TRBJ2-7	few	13	TGTGCCAGCAGCTTCCAGTGGGATCGCGAGCAGTACTTC	CASSFQWDREQYF
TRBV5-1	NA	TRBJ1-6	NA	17	TGCGCCAGCAGCTTCCTCGGGGAACCCTCCTATAATTCACCCCTCCACTTT	CASSFLGEPSYNSPLHF
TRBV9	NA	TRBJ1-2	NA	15	TGTGCCAGCAGCGTAACCCCCTCCGGAACCTATGGCTACACCTTC	CASSVTPSGTYGYTF
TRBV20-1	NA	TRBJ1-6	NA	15	TGCAGTGCTAGTCTTAGGGGTTACTATAATTCACCCCTCCACTTT	CSASLRGYYNSPLHF
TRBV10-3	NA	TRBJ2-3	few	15	TGTGCCATCAGTGCGAGGGCGGAACCCACAGATACGCAGTATTTT	CAISARAEPTDTQYF
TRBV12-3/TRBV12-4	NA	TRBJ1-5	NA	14	TGTGCCAGCAGCCCCGGATGGGGGGATCAGCCCCAGCATTTT	CASSPGWGDQPQHF
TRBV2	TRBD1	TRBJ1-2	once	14	TGTGCCAGCATCCAGGACAGGCAGCTCTATGGCTACACCTTC	CASIQDRQLYGYTF
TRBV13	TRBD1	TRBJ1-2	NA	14	TGTGCCAGCAGCATCGGACAGGACAACTATGGCTACACCTTC	CASSIGQDNYGYTF
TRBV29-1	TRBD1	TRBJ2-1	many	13	TGCAGCGTATCCGGGACAGGGGGCGATGAGCAGTTCTTC	CSVSGTGGDEQFF
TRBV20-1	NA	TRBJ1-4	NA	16	TGCAGTGCTAGTTACCCCCGGGGAGCCCAGGGAGAAAAACTGTTTTTT	CSASYPRGAQGEKLFF